This TCR beta chain appears in the sequencing data of a study of T cells in Graves' hyperthyroidism and ophthalmopathy. The study, taken as a whole, reports: Through a model of 13 V-J features, ophthalmopathy was separated from stable hyperthyroidism.

Many counts were recorded for this clonotype. Its antigen is as yet unknown. Amplified TCR beta CDR3 regions derived from RNA transcripts. The HTBI primer set served for first-round RT-PCR of the TCR CDR3. TCRdb reprocessed the multiplex PCR reads with MiXCR, giving one entry per CDR3 protein. This sample carries more than 350,000 distinct CDR3 sequences, approximately 18% of them seen once, and the ten largest clones take almost 35%. Patients aged 18 to 65 had newly diagnosed hyperthyroidism lasting under 2 months. Lactation, pregnancy, other autoimmune disease or uncontrolled infection led to exclusion of patients. In germline, CDR1 is DFQATT, CDR2 SNEGSKA (reference sequence). CDR3 size: 14 residues. The V end lost 3 bases, the J end lost 0 bases, and 10 bases lay between the germline ends.

Sequencing was carried out using blood. The TCR comes from a woman younger than 45 with Graves' hyperthyroidism that later progressed to Graves' ophthalmopathy. The V gene is TRBV20-1, the J gene TRBJ2-3; no definite D call. CDR3 nucleotides: TGCAGTGCTAGTGCAGCTGATAGCACAGATACGCAGTATTTT. Translated, it gives CSASAADSTDTQYF.